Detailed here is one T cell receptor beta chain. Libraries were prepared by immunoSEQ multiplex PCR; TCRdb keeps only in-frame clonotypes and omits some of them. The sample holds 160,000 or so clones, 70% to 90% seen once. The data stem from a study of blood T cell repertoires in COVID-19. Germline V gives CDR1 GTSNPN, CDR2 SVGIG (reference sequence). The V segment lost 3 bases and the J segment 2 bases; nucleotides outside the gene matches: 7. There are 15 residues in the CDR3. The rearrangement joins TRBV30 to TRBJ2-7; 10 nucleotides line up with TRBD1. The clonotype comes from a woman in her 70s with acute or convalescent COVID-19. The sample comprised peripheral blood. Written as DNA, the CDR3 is TGTGCCTGGAGAACTTGGACAGGGGGGACCTACGAGCAGTACTTC. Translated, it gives CAWRTWTGGTYEQYF.